These 24 T cell receptor beta chains share one sample of origin, sequenced in a study of T cell responses to AZD1222 COVID-19 vaccine. Measured with immunoSEQ multiplex PCR; TCRdb has only the in-frame clones, and not every one. The repertoire consists of roughly 100,000 clones, with 82% occurring once and the leading ten covering 5%. The source was peripheral blood, collected on day 0 of AZD1222 vaccination. These receptors all stem from an adult in good health.

The V call is TRBV7-8, the J call TRBJ1-1, with D hard to call. Germline V gene sequence: CDR1 SGHVS, CDR2 FQNEAQ. The ends were cut back, 1 base at V and 3 bases at J, with 12 bases in the middle. The CDR3 consists of 15 residues. CDR3 sequence: CASSLDQDGHTEAFF. Here the CDR3 DNA reads TGTGCCAGCAGCTTAGACCAGGACGGACACACTGAAGCTTTCTTT.

The rearrangement joins TRBV9 to TRBJ1-2, with a weak D call TRBD1 (6 bases). The V and J ends lost 2 bases and 8 bases respectively, with 19 bases between them. The CDR3 has 15 residues. Per germline, CDR1 SGDLS and CDR2 YYNGEE. CDR3 sequence reads: CASSVALGGAEGYTF. In DNA, the CDR3 is TGTGCCAGCAGCGTGGCCCTTGGGGGCGCGGAGGGCTACACCTTC.

The chain joins TRBV5-1 to TRBJ1-4; the D gene is possibly TRBD1 (5 bases). V shed 0 bases and J shed 4 bases, with 7 bases lying between them. The CDR3 runs to 14 residues. Germline V gene data show CDR1 as SGHRS and CDR2 as YFSETQ. The CDR3 nucleotides read TGCGCCAGCAGCTTGGACAGGATTAATGAAAAACTGTTTTTT. Amino acids: CASSLDRINEKLFF. Based on the CDR3 plus reference TRBV5-1 and TRBJ1-4, the full variable domain is KAGVTQTPRYLIKTRGQQVTLSCSPISGHRSVSWYQQTPGQGLQFLFEYFSETQRNKGNFPGRFSGRQFSNSRSEMNVSTLELGDSALYLCASSLDRINEKLFFGSGTQLSVL.

This chain uses TRBV5-1 with TRBJ2-2; D may be TRBD2 (6 bases). Deletions cut 4 bases from V and 2 bases from J, with 15 bases between. The germline V gene has CDR1 SGHRS and CDR2 YFSETQ. This CDR3 spans 16 amino acids. CDR3 nucleotides: TGCGCCAGCAGCATAGGGACCGCGGGAAACACCGGGGAGCTGTTTTTT. Translating gives CASSIGTAGNTGELFF.

This chain joins TRBV3-1 (or the pseudogene TRBV3-2) and TRBJ2-3, with TRBD2 identical over 11 bases. The CDR3 is made up of 16 amino acids. Trimming cost V 2 bases and J 0 bases; bases outside gene matches: 1. From germline, CDR1 is LGHDT and CDR2 YNNKEL (reference sequence). The CDR3 nucleotides read TGTGCCAGCAGCCAATTAGCGGGGGGGAGCACAGATACGCAGTATTTT. This codes for CASSQLAGGSTDTQYF.

V usage is TRBV18 and J usage is TRBJ1-1, with 7 bases matching TRBD1. The CDR3 sequence is 18 residues long. Trimming took 3 bases from V and 0 from J; bases not matched to a gene: 13. Per the germline V gene, CDR1 is KGHSH and CDR2 is LQKENI. For the CDR3, the DNA is TGTGCCAGCTCACCCCCGGGAGGAAGGGGACAGCTGAACACTGAAGCTTTCTTT. This codes for CASSPPGGRGQLNTEAFF. The whole variable domain, filled in from reference TRBV18 and TRBJ1-1, reads NAGVMQNPRHLVRRRGQEARLRCSPMKGHSHVYWYRQLPEEGLKFMVYLQKENIIDESGMPKERFSAEFPKEGPSILRIQQVVRGDSAAYFCASSPPGGRGQLNTEAFFGQGTRLTVV.

J is TRBJ1-2 and V is TRBV7-3; tentative D call: TRBD1 (5 bases). V lost 5 bases and J lost 7, with 17 bases in between. Germline lookup yields CDR1 SGHTA and CDR2 FQGTGA. This CDR3 has 14 residues. CDR3 sequence reads: CASSPTPGTRGYTF. The DNA of the CDR3 is TGTGCCAGCAGCCCTACTCCAGGGACTCGTGGCTACACCTTC.

The chain links TRBV29-1 to TRBJ2-7; 14 bases agree with TRBD2. The CDR3 contains 16 residues. Germline trimming cut 5 bases from V and 2 bases from J; bases unmatched to any gene: 8. CDR1 is SQVTM, CDR2 ANQGSEA, per germline. The CDR3 bases are TGCAGCGTTCTTTTGGGACTAGCGGGAGTGACCTACGAGCAGTACTTC. Its translation: CSVLLGLAGVTYEQYF.

The genes are TRBV12-3 or TRBV12-4 and TRBJ1-1; D ambiguous. The CDR3 loop spans 13 amino acids. The ends were cut back, 6 bases at V and 4 bases at J, with 12 bases in the middle. This chain's CDR3 is CASSPQSRTEAFF. The CDR3 DNA follows: TGTGCCAGCAGCCCACAAAGCCGCACTGAAGCTTTCTTT.

The V gene is TRBV5-6, the J gene TRBJ2-7; D is possibly TRBD2 (6 bases). The CDR3 sequence is 12 residues long. Trimming pared 4 bases from V and 2 bases from J, leaving 7 bases between. In germline, CDR1 is SGHDT, CDR2 YYEEEE. The CDR3 here is CASSAGTYEQYF. Written as DNA, the CDR3 is TGTGCCAGCAGCGCGGGGACCTACGAGCAGTACTTC.

The rearrangement uses TRBV11-2 and TRBJ2-2; D is perhaps TRBD1 (6 bases). This CDR3 is 15 amino acids long. Trimming removed 1 base at V and 1 base at J, with 7 bases between. From germline, CDR1 is SGHAT and CDR2 FQNNGV. DNA of the CDR3: TGTGCCAGCAGCTTAGCCAGGGGGAACACCGGGGAGCTGTTTTTT. Amino acid sequence: CASSLARGNTGELFF.

The genes are TRBV5-6 and TRBJ1-5; D unresolved. This CDR3 contains 11 residues. The germline V gene encodes CDR1 SGHDT and CDR2 YYEEEE. V lost 2 bases, J lost 10 bases, and 7 bases lay in between. The CDR3 reads CASSLLRPQHF. Here the CDR3 DNA reads TGTGCCAGCAGCTTATTGCGCCCCCAGCATTTT.

The chain links TRBV7-3 to TRBJ1-1; D gene ambiguous. This CDR3 has 15 residues. Germline loops: CDR1 SGHTA, CDR2 FQGTGA. Trimming took 1 base from V and 3 from J, leaving 12 bases between them. CDR3 sequence (DNA): TGTGCCAGCAGCTTAATGGCAGTTCGGGACACTGAAGCTTTCTTT. It codes for CASSLMAVRDTEAFF.

This clone was seen only a few times. The J gene is TRBJ1-6, the V gene TRBV5-1; 9 nucleotides line up with TRBD1. The J segment lost 10 bases and the V segment lost 0 bases, leaving 11 bases of the junction unmatched. The germline V gene encodes CDR1 SGHRS and CDR2 YFSETQ. The CDR3 covers 17 residues. The CDR3 DNA is TGCGCCAGCAGCTTGGGACCCGGGACAGGGCAAGGATCACCCCTCCACTTT. This gives the protein CASSLGPGTGQGSPLHF.

The chain carries TRBV19 and TRBJ1-2, with TRBD1 as a possible D gene (5 bases). Trimming stripped 7 bases from V and 8 bases from J, with 17 bases between. CDR1 is LNHDA and CDR2 is SQIVND in the germline V gene (reference sequence). The CDR3 runs to 13 residues. CDR3 amino acids: CASTRADLEGYTF. The DNA of the CDR3 is TGTGCCAGTACCAGGGCGGACCTAGAAGGCTACACCTTC.

The chain uses TRBV7-3 and TRBJ2-1, with a weak D call TRBD2 (5 bases). Trimming took off 2 bases at V and 4 bases at J, with 9 bases between the two ends. The CDR3 has 14 residues. Germline V gene data show CDR1 as SGHTA and CDR2 as FQGTGA. The CDR3 DNA sequence: TGTGCCAGCAGCTTATCCGGGGTATACAATGAGCAGTTCTTC. Its protein is CASSLSGVYNEQFF.

The rearrangement uses TRBV7-2 and TRBJ1-2; no clear D. Between the trimmed V and J ends, which lost 5 bases and 8 bases, there was a span of 15 bases. Looked up from germline, CDR1 is SGHTA and CDR2 is FQGNSA. The CDR3 consists of 13 residues. The CDR3 DNA reads TGTGCCAGCAGCCCAGTGGGGTCCGCGGGCTACACCTTC. It yields the protein CASSPVGSAGYTF.

The rearrangement uses TRBV10-3 and TRBJ1-3, with D hard to call. Trimming took 3 bases from V and 0 from J, leaving 6 bases between them. The CDR3 extends over 14 amino acids. The V gene's germline CDR1 is ENHRY and CDR2 SYGVKD. The CDR3 DNA reads as TGTGCCATCAGTGACCTCCACTCTGGAAACACCATATATTTT. Translation gives CAISDLHSGNTIYF.

This clone has more than one count but fewer than ten. The rearrangement links TRBV7-3 to TRBJ1-1, with D unresolved. Germline lookup yields CDR1 SGHTA and CDR2 FQGTGA. The CDR3 length is 14 residues. V lost 0 bases and J 4 bases, leaving 9 bases between the germline ends. In DNA, the CDR3 is TGTGCCAGCAGCTTAACAGGTTGGAGCACTGAAGCTTTCTTT. Its protein is CASSLTGWSTEAFF. Full variable domain (missing parts from reference TRBV7-3 and TRBJ1-1): GAGVSQTPSNKVTEKGKYVELRCDPISGHTALYWYRQSLGQGPEFLIYFQGTGAADDSGLPNDRFFAVRPEGSVSTLKIQRTERGDSAVYLCASSLTGWSTEAFFGQGTRLTVV.

The table lists this clone with a count of one. The chain has TRBV9 and TRBJ1-3, with D hard to call. Germline-derived CDR1 and CDR2 are SGDLS and YYNGEE. This CDR3 has 14 residues. V lost 3 bases to trimming and J lost 8 bases, with 15 bases between them. CDR3 protein: CASSATGRGDTIYF. In DNA, the CDR3 is TGTGCCAGCAGCGCAACGGGTCGCGGGGACACCATATATTTT.

This chain connects TRBV7-9 to TRBJ1-4; the D gene is possibly TRBD1 (5 bases). Deletions cut 5 bases from V and 8 bases from J, with 15 bases between. CDR1 is SEHNR, CDR2 FQNEAQ, per germline (reference sequence). This CDR3 region has 14 residues. In DNA, the CDR3 is TGTGCCAGCAGCAAGGGACTCTCCGCCGAAAAACTGTTTTTT. As protein: CASSKGLSAEKLFF.

This chain joins TRBV27 and TRBJ1-1, with 7 bases identical to TRBD1. The J segment lost 4 bases and the V segment lost 7 bases, leaving 12 bases of the junction unmatched. Germline CDR1 reads MNHEY; CDR2 reads SMNVEV (reference sequence). The CDR3 contains 15 residues. The CDR3 spells CASTPRQGESTEAFF. The CDR3 DNA is TGTGCCAGCACCCCCCGACAGGGTGAGAGCACTGAAGCTTTCTTT.

A note on this clone: Different DNA sequences within this sample yield the same CDR3. The chain couples TRBV2 to TRBJ1-6, with 8 bases matching TRBD1. Germline V gene lookup returns CDR1 SNHLY and CDR2 FYNNEI. Unmatched junction bases numbered 0, after V lost 1 base and J lost 7 bases. The CDR3 loop spans 14 amino acids. The CDR3 loop reads CASSEGTGNSPLHF. DNA of the CDR3: TGTGCCAGCAGTGAAGGGACAGGGAATTCACCCCTCCACTTT.

The chain has TRBV7-9 and TRBJ2-7, with D perhaps TRBD1 (6 bases). The CDR3 has 13 residues. The ends were cut back, 5 bases at V and 6 bases at J, with 14 bases in the middle. From germline, CDR1 is SEHNR and CDR2 FQNEAQ (reference sequence). The CDR3 DNA sequence: TGTGCCAGCAGCCTCTCCACAGGGTCCGAGCAGTACTTC. Its translation: CASSLSTGSEQYF. Looking up the rest from reference TRBV7-9 and TRBJ2-7 gives the full variable domain: DTGVSQNPRHKITKRGQNVTFRCDPISEHNRLYWYRQTLGQGPEFLTYFQNEAQLEKSRLLSDRFSAERPKGSFSTLEIQRTEQGDSAMYLCASSLSTGSEQYFGPGTRLTVT.